This T cell receptor beta chain originates from a study of T-cell reconstitution after alpha-beta-depleted transplantation in children. Findings and caveats of the study: Elevated TCRbeta diversity at day 60 was traced, in some patients, to surviving recipient T cells and thymic progenitors. T-cell counts and diversity at one year following transplant were attributed mainly to newly produced T cells. The origin of alpha-beta T cells about two months after transplant was reportedly several hundred expanded graft clones.

For TCRbeta, the library was prepared with unique molecular identifiers. TCRdb fed the PCR reads into MiXCR, producing one record per CDR3 protein. The sample carries a few hundred thousand distinct CDR3 sequences, 7.5% to 9% recorded once. Comment on this clonotype: The antigen is unknown.

Here the sequenced sample was peripheral blood, taken 360 days after TCRalphabeta/CD19-depleted stem cell transplant. The TCR comes from a female patient aged 2-15 years who had a stem cell transplant for Fanconi anemia, so the T cells may come from the graft donor.

In DNA, the CDR3 is TGTGCCAGCAGTTACGGTCACAGGACTGAACGGGCTGAAGCTTTCTTT. This sequence encodes CASSYGHRTERAEAFF. The chain combines TRBV6-2 or TRBV6-3 with TRBJ1-1; the D gene is possibly TRBD1 (5 bases). CDR3 length equals 16 residues. V gave up 2 bases and J gave up 6 bases, with 19 bases separating them. Per the germline V gene, CDR1 is MNHEY and CDR2 is SVGEGT.